The 11 T cell receptor beta chains below all came from one sample that was sequenced in a study of T cells after yellow fever vaccination. TCRdb redid the calling of the 5' RACE reads with MiXCR, one entry per CDR3 protein. The sample has roughly 260,000 distinct CDR3 sequences, 10% to 15% seen once. The specimen was CD4+ T cells sorted from PBMCs, collected 45 days after the yellow fever booster vaccination. The receptors were gathered from a man aged 25 to 40 who received the YFV17D yellow fever vaccine.

This chain connects TRBV20-1 to TRBJ2-1; a weak D match, TRBD2 (5 bases). Germline V gene lookup returns CDR1 DFQATT and CDR2 SNEGSKA (reference sequence). The CDR3 totals 12 residues. The V and J ends lost 5 bases and 7 bases respectively, with 12 bases between them. The chain's CDR3 is CSALGLINEQFF. In DNA, the CDR3 is TGCAGTGCTCTAGGACTCATTAATGAGCAGTTCTTC.

The chain carries TRBV4-3 and TRBJ2-7; no clear D. Per germline, CDR1 LGHNA and CDR2 YSLEER. The CDR3 has 14 amino acids. Trimming left V 4 bases short and J 3 bases short, with 13 bases between. The CDR3 region is CASSPDIPSYEQYF. CDR3 nucleotide sequence: TGCGCCAGCAGCCCAGACATCCCGAGCTACGAGCAGTACTTC.

This clonotype was seen ten or more times. The rearrangement links TRBV12-3 or TRBV12-4 to TRBJ2-7; 7 bases agree with TRBD1. This CDR3 is 14 amino acids long. With 6 bases clipped from V and 3 bases from J, the junction kept 8 bases outside the gene matches. The CDR3 loop is CASRDDRVLYEQYF. CDR3 nucleotide sequence: TGTGCCAGCAGAGACGACAGGGTACTCTACGAGCAGTACTTC.

The rearrangement uses TRBV20-1 and TRBJ2-7; 9 bases are a match to TRBD2. Germline CDR1 and CDR2: DFQATT and SNEGSKA (reference sequence). With V trimmed by 0 bases and J by 2 bases, 11 bases remained unmatched. The CDR3 loop spans 17 amino acids. CDR3 sequence (DNA): TGCAGTGCTAGAGATCCCCTGCAAGCGGGAGGAACCTACGAGCAGTACTTC. Amino acids: CSARDPLQAGGTYEQYF.

The rearrangement joins TRBV11-2 to TRBJ2-3; 8 bases agree with TRBD2. Germline values: CDR1 SGHAT, CDR2 FQNNGV. V lost 1 base to trimming and J lost 5 bases; unmatched junction nucleotides: 14. The CDR3 spans 18 residues. Here the CDR3 DNA reads TGTGCCAGCAGCTTAGGATTATTGGCGGGAGGCCGTGGAGATACGCAGTATTTT. Encoded protein: CASSLGLLAGGRGDTQYF.

There are a few counts of this clonotype. The chain links TRBV5-1 to TRBJ2-5, with D perhaps TRBD1 (6 bases). Trimming removed 4 bases from V and 5 bases from J, with 15 bases in between. The CDR3 has 14 amino acids. CDR1 is SGHRS and CDR2 is YFSETQ in the germline V gene. CDR3 sequence: CASSPGASQETQYF. DNA for the CDR3: TGCGCCAGCAGCCCAGGGGCCTCCCAGGAGACCCAGTACTTC.

The chain links TRBV7-2 to TRBJ2-5, with D unresolved. Per the germline V gene, CDR1 is SGHTA and CDR2 is FQGNSA. V lost 6 bases and J 3 bases, leaving 11 bases between the germline ends. This CDR3 has 13 amino acids. DNA of the CDR3: TGTGCCAGCAGTGGTGGAACAGAAGAGACCCAGTACTTC. Protein sequence: CASSGGTEETQYF.

V gene TRBV5-1 combines with J gene TRBJ2-1, with D possibly TRBD1 on 5 matching bases. V shed 4 bases and J shed 8 bases, with 10 bases lying between them. This CDR3 has 12 residues. CDR1 SGHRS and CDR2 YFSETQ come from the germline V gene. CDR3 residues: CASSRRVDEQFF. CDR3 bases: TGCGCCAGCAGCCGCAGGGTTGATGAGCAGTTCTTC.

This clonotype turned up a few times. The chain links TRBV20-1 to TRBJ2-3; perhaps TRBD2 as D (5 bases). V was trimmed by 0 bases and J by 2 bases, leaving 9 bases between them. CDR1 DFQATT and CDR2 SNEGSKA come from the germline V gene (reference sequence). The CDR3 is made up of 14 amino acids. CDR3 sequence: CSARDPGYTDTQYF. As DNA, the CDR3 is TGCAGTGCTAGAGATCCGGGGTACACAGATACGCAGTATTTT.

This clonotype appeared a few times. This rearrangement joins TRBV12-3 or TRBV12-4 to TRBJ2-1; a weak D match, TRBD2 (6 bases). There are 15 residues in the CDR3. Between the trimmed V and J ends, which lost 4 bases and 3 bases, there was a span of 13 bases. The DNA of the CDR3 is TGTGCCAGCAGTTGGGGGGTAGCGGACTACAATGAGCAGTTCTTC. Translated, it gives CASSWGVADYNEQFF.

The V gene is TRBV3-1, the J gene TRBJ2-2; no reliable D call. The germline CDR1 and CDR2 sequences are LGHDT and YNNKEL (reference sequence). V gave up 1 base and J gave up 8 bases, with 11 bases separating them. The CDR3 has 14 residues. CDR3 sequence reads: CASSQVRALGELFF. In nucleotides, the CDR3 is TGTGCCAGCAGCCAAGTTCGAGCTTTGGGGGAGCTGTTTTTT. The variable domain in full, with the rest retrieved from reference TRBV3-1 and TRBJ2-2, is DTAVSQTPKYLVTQMGNDKSIKCEQNLGHDTMYWYKQDSKKFLKIMFSYNNKELIINETVPNRFSPKSPDKAHLNLHINSLELGDSAVYFCASSQVRALGELFFGEGSRLTVL.